What follows describes a single T cell receptor (beta chain). No antigen is known for it. The sample belongs to a study of cytomegalovirus exposure and HLA in healthy donors. Study-wide findings and caveats: Most sequenced TCRs were rare (though some public TCRs occurred in many donors).

This CDR3 has 15 residues. Germline V lookup: CDR1 SGDLS, CDR2 YYNGEE. V gave up 0 bases and J gave up 3 bases, with 7 bases separating them. Profiling relied on immunoSEQ multiplex PCR, and the TCRdb table lists in-frame clones only, not all of them. The table has 150,000 to 200,000 clones, approximately 84% seen once. The chain links TRBV9 to TRBJ2-6; maybe TRBD2 (5 bases). Sequenced input: PBMCs. This TCR derives from a man under 40 in good health and CMV-seropositive. The CDR3, as DNA: TGTGCCAGCAGCGTAGGAGGGCTTGGGGCCAACGTCCTGACTTTC. Amino acid sequence: CASSVGGLGANVLTF.